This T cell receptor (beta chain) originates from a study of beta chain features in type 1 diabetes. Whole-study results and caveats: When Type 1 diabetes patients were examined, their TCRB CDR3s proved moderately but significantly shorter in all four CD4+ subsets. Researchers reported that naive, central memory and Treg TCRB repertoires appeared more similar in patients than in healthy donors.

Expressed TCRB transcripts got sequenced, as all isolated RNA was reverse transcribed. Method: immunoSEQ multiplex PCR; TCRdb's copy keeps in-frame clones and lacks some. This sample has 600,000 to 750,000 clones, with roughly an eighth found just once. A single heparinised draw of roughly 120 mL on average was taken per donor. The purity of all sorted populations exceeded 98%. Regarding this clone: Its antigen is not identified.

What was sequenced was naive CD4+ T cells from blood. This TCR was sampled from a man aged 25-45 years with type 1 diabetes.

The CDR3, as DNA: TGTGCCAGCGGGCAAGGGAACTATGGCTACACCTTC. It translates to CASGQGNYGYTF. This chain connects TRBV7-2 to TRBJ1-2; D is unresolved. The length of the CDR3 is 12 residues. In germline, CDR1 is SGHTA, CDR2 FQGNSA. Trimming removed 8 bases at V and 2 bases at J, with 9 bases between.